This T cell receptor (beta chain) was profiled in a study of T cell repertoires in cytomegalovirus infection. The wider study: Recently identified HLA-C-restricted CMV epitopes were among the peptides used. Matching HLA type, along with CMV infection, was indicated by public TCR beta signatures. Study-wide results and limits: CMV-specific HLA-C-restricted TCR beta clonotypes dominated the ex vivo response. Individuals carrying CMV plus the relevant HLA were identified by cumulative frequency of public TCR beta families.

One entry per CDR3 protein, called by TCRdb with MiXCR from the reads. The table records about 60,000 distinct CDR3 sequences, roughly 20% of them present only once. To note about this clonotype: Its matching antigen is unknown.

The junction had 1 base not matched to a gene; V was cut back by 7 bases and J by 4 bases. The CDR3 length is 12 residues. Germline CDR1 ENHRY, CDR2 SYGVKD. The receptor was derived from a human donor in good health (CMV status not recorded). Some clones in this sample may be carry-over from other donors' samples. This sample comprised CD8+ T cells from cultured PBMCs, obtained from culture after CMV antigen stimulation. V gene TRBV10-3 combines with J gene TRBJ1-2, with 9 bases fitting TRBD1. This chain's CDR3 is CAIMTGGYGYTF. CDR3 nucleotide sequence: TGTGCCATCATGACAGGGGGCTATGGCTACACCTTC.